These T cell receptor beta chains were read from a single sample in a study of T cell responses to AZD1222 COVID-19 vaccine. Here immunoSEQ multiplex PCR was the method, and the copy in TCRdb shows in-frame clones only, minus some. The sample lists 150,000 to 200,000 clones, 85% to 95% seen once, with around 1.3% in the top ten. The source material was peripheral blood, sampled on day 0 of AZD1222 vaccination. These receptor sequences come from an adult in good health. CDR3s include the opening cysteine and the closing phenylalanine or tryptophan. D genes are given only for firm matches. Size is stated for part of the rows, as once, few or many counts, or as a class when the clone is expanded.

size	D	J	V	DNA	CDR3
NA	NA	TRBJ1-6	TRBV28	TGTGCCAGTTCCGGGTTAAGGTCACCCCTCCACTTT	CASSGLRSPLHF
NA	NA	TRBJ1-6	TRBV3-1/TRBV3-2	TGTGCCAGCAGCCGCCTCGGGCAGAATTCACCCCTCCACTTT	CASSRLGQNSPLHF
NA	NA	TRBJ1-5	TRBV7-9	TGTGCCAGCAGCTTAGCGATGGATCAGCCCCAGCATTTT	CASSLAMDQPQHF
NA	TRBD1	TRBJ1-2	TRBV10-3	TGTGCCATCAGTGAGGGTAGACAGGGGGATGGCTACACCTTC	CAISEGRQGDGYTF
few	NA	TRBJ2-3	TRBV4-3	TGCGCCAGCAGCTTGGCAGGAGAAACAGATACGCAGTATTTT	CASSLAGETDTQYF
NA	TRBD2	TRBJ2-3	TRBV9	TGTGCCAGCAGCCCGGGGGGGCCCACAGATACGCAGTATTTT	CASSPGGPTDTQYF
NA	NA	TRBJ2-7	TRBV4-1	TGCGCCAGCAGCCAAGATCACGCAGAGTCCTACGAGCAGTACTTC	CASSQDHAESYEQYF
NA	NA	TRBJ1-2	TRBV5-1	TGCGCCAGCAGCTTGGAGGGCGCCTATGGCTACACCTTC	CASSLEGAYGYTF
NA	NA	TRBJ2-7	TRBV2	TGTGCCAGCAGTGAATCGGCAGGAAATTGGTACGAGCAGTACTTC	CASSESAGNWYEQYF
NA	TRBD1	TRBJ1-6	TRBV24-1	TGTGCCACCAGGGAGGACAGGGGGTCCTATAATTCACCCCTCCACTTT	CATREDRGSYNSPLHF
NA	NA	TRBJ1-1	TRBV18	TGTGCCAGCTCACCTCGTACAGGGTCTGAAGCTTTCTTT	CASSPRTGSEAFF
NA	NA	TRBJ2-1	TRBV9	TGTGCCAGCAGCGTAGGAGCCAGGGGGGACGTGGAGCAGTTCTTC	CASSVGARGDVEQFF
NA	NA	TRBJ1-1	TRBV6-5	TGTGCCAGCAGTTATAGTACGGGCAGACCCACTGAAGCTTTCTTT	CASSYSTGRPTEAFF
NA	NA	TRBJ2-7	TRBV6-2/TRBV6-3	TGTGCCAGCAGTTCCTTGTTAGCTCTATACGAGCAGTACTTC	CASSSLLALYEQYF
NA	NA	TRBJ1-2	TRBV6-2/TRBV6-3	TGTGCCAGCAGCGAAAGAATAGGGACGGGGAGATATGGCTACACCTTC	CASSERIGTGRYGYTF
NA	NA	TRBJ1-5	TRBV6-5	TGTGCCAGCAGAGCACAGGGAGGTCAGCCCCAGCATTTT	CASRAQGGQPQHF
NA	NA	TRBJ1-1	TRBV5-1	TGCGCCAGCAGCTTGGGCTACTTTGGGGAGGAAGCTTTCTTT	CASSLGYFGEEAFF
NA	TRBD1	TRBJ1-2	TRBV9	TGTGCCAGCAGCGCCAACCGGGACAGGGGAGGAGGCTACACCTTC	CASSANRDRGGGYTF
NA	TRBD1	TRBJ2-7	TRBV3-1/TRBV3-2	TGTGCCAGCAGCCGACCGGGACAGGGTCCCTCCTACGAGCAGTACTTC	CASSRPGQGPSYEQYF
few	NA	TRBJ2-1	TRBV9	TGTGCCAGCAGCGTAGAGGACGGGTTGGAGCAGTTCTTC	CASSVEDGLEQFF
NA	TRBD2	TRBJ2-3	TRBV11-3	TGTGCCAGCAGCCCCCGGACTAGCGGGCCCAGCACAGATACGCAGTATTTT	CASSPRTSGPSTDTQYF
few	TRBD2	TRBJ2-7	TRBV3-1/TRBV3-2	TGTGCCAGCAGCGCCCTAGCGGGGTGGGAGCAGTACTTC	CASSALAGWEQYF
NA	TRBD2	TRBJ2-3	TRBV13	TGTGCCAGCAGCTCCCGACTAGCGGGGGGCACAGATACGCAGTATTTT	CASSSRLAGGTDTQYF
NA	NA	TRBJ1-3	TRBV19	TGTGCCAGCGGTGAGGCGCCGGGAAACACCATATATTTT	CASGEAPGNTIYF
NA	TRBD2	TRBJ2-7	TRBV28	TGTGCCAGCAGTCAAGCGGGGCTAGAGTCCTCCTACGAGCAGTACTTC	CASSQAGLESSYEQYF
NA	NA	TRBJ1-2	TRBV3-1/TRBV3-2	TGTGCCAGCAGCGCAGGGTTAGGCTATGGCTACACCTTC	CASSAGLGYGYTF
NA	TRBD1	TRBJ1-1	TRBV7-9	TGTGCCAGCAGCCCCCCCGGGACAGGGATCACTGAAGCTTTCTTT	CASSPPGTGITEAFF
NA	NA	TRBJ1-6	TRBV28	TGTGCCAGCAGCCCCCCCGGGGGCGGTTCACCCCTCCACTTT	CASSPPGGGSPLHF
NA	NA	TRBJ1-1	TRBV6-2/TRBV6-3	TGTGCCAGCAGTTATGACACTGAAGCTTTCTTT	CASSYDTEAFF
NA	NA	TRBJ1-1	TRBV10-1	TGCGCCAGCAGTGAGTCCGGCAGGGAGAACACTGAAGCTTTCTTT	CASSESGRENTEAFF